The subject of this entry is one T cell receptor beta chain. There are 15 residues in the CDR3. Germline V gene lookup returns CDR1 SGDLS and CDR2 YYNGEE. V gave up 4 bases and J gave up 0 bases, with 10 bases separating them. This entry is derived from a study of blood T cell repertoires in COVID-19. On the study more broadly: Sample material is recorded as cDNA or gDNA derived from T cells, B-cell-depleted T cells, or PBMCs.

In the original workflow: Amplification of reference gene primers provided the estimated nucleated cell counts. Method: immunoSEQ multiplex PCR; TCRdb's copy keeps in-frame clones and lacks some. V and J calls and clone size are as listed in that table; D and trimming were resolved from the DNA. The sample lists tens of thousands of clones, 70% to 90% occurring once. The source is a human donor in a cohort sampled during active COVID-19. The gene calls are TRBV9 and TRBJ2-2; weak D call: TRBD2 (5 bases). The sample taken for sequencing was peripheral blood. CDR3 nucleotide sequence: TGTGCCAGCAGCCCCGGGAAGGCGAACACCGGGGAGCTGTTTTTT. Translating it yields CASSPGKANTGELFF.